Below are 14 T cell receptor beta chains sequenced from a single sample in a study of regulatory T cells in long-lasting Graves disease. Building the TCR beta libraries relied on iRepertoire HTBI primers, and CDR3 regions underwent Arm-PCR. Using its own MiXCR run on the multiplex PCR reads, TCRdb lists one record per CDR3 protein. The sample contains under 300,000 distinct CDR3 sequences, 15% to 20% of which appear only once. The time point denotes: newly diagnosed GD, antithyroid drugs for less than 3 months. From PBMCs, RNA was extracted and then used to make the TCR library. This material consisted of peripheral blood mononuclear cells (PBMCs), taken at new diagnosis, from a patient treated with antithyroid drugs. These receptors all stem from a female donor with Graves disease.

This clonotype occurred many times. This sequence joins TRBV2 and TRBJ1-4; no definite D call. The CDR3 totals 14 residues. V lost 7 bases to trimming and J lost 1 base, with 10 bases between them. The germline gives CDR1 SNHLY, CDR2 FYNNEI. The CDR3 loop is CASIDPRTNEKLFF. The CDR3, as DNA: TGTGCCAGCATCGACCCAAGAACTAATGAAAAACTGTTTTTT.

This clonotype was counted ten times or more. CDR3 DNA: TGTGCCAGCAGCTTAGTCCAGGCGACGTACAGAGGCTATGGCTACACCTTC. Its protein product is CASSLVQATYRGYGYTF. This sequence joins TRBV7-9 and TRBJ1-2; no clear D. CDR1 is SEHNR and CDR2 is FQNEAQ in the germline V gene (reference sequence). The CDR3 has 17 residues. V lost 1 base, J lost 4 bases, and 19 bases lay in between. The full variable domain, with the rest looked up from reference TRBV7-9 and TRBJ1-2, is DTGVSQNPRHKITKRGQNVTFRCDPISEHNRLYWYRQTLGQGPEFLTYFQNEAQLEKSRLLSDRFSAERPKGSFSTLEIQRTEQGDSAMYLCASSLVQATYRGYGYTFGSGTRLTVV.

The J gene is TRBJ2-7, the V gene TRBV7-9; D perhaps matches TRBD1 (6 bases). CDR1 and CDR2 from the germline V gene are SEHNR and FQNEAQ (reference sequence). This CDR3 comprises 14 residues. Trimming pared 6 bases from V and 3 bases from J, leaving 15 bases between. The CDR3 here is CASSLDRFYYEQYF. In DNA form, the CDR3 reads TGTGCCAGCAGTTTGGACAGATTCTACTACGAGCAGTACTTC.

A word on this clonotype: It differs at one base from a far larger clone, so likely a read error. This CDR3 fails to terminate in the conserved phenylalanine or tryptophan, so it likely reflects a read error. The chain carries TRBV11-3 and TRBJ2-3, with 10 nucleotides matching TRBD2. The CDR3 spans 15 residues. Germline-derived CDR1 and CDR2 are SGHNT and YENEEA. Unmatched junction bases numbered 8, after V lost 6 bases and J lost 5 bases. CDR3 protein: CASSLTPSGGDTQYL. CDR3 DNA sequence: TGTGCCAGCAGTCTAACTCCTAGCGGGGGAGATACGCAGTATCTT.

This clonotype was recorded a few times. A single base separates this from a much larger clone, so it may be a read error. CDR3 DNA: TGTGCCGGCAGTGGAGCGGGAGGGAGTGCCGGGGAGCTGTTTTTT. The encoded protein is CAGSGAGGSAGELFF. This rearrangement joins TRBV12-3 or TRBV12-4 to TRBJ2-2, with 10 bases lining up with TRBD2. This CDR3 contains 15 residues.

The gene calls are TRBV19 and TRBJ2-3; D is ambiguous. CDR1 is LNHDA, CDR2 SQIVND, per germline (reference sequence). V was cut by 6 bases and J by 5 bases, with 12 bases left in between. The CDR3 consists of 13 residues. The CDR3: CASSGWGLDTQYF. CDR3 nucleotides: TGTGCCAGTAGCGGGTGGGGATTAGATACGCAGTATTTT.

This clonotype was recorded many times. This chain joins TRBV2 and TRBJ2-3; weak D call: TRBD2 (6 bases). The germline CDR1 and CDR2 sequences are SNHLY and FYNNEI. The CDR3 is made up of 17 amino acids. Trimming removed 3 bases from V and 3 bases from J, with 19 bases in between. The CDR3 DNA is TGTGCCAGCAGTGAGTACTCGCGGGATATTGGTACAGATACGCAGTATTTT. This codes for CASSEYSRDIGTDTQYF.

This rearrangement joins TRBV5-1 to TRBJ1-2; D not resolved. This CDR3 has 13 residues. Germline CDR1 is SGHRS and CDR2 is YFSETQ. V was trimmed by 0 bases and J by 7 bases, leaving 10 bases between them. The CDR3 nucleotides read TGCGCCAGCAGCTTGGCGGCTTTTAGTGGCTACACCTTC. Protein product: CASSLAAFSGYTF.

There are many counts of this clonotype. The chain uses TRBV12-3 or TRBV12-4 and TRBJ2-1, with 7 nucleotides matching TRBD2. With V trimmed by 3 bases and J by 3 bases, 5 bases remained unmatched. This CDR3 comprises 15 residues. CDR3 bases: TGTGCCAGCAGTTTTCTTCTAGCGGACTACAATGAGCAGTTCTTC. It codes for CASSFLLADYNEQFF.

In regard to this clonotype: The germline gene is not matched at one end of the junction; a read error may be the cause. The chain employs TRBV27 and TRBJ1-1; TRBD1 matches 7 bases. The germline V gene has CDR1 MNHEY and CDR2 SMNVEV (reference sequence). The CDR3 has 14 amino acids. The CDR3 reads CSSSIGTANTVAFF. In DNA, the CDR3 is TGTTCCAGCAGTATCGGGACAGCTAACACTGTAGCTTTCTTT.

This clonotype showed up many times. The J gene is TRBJ2-2, the V gene TRBV7-9; TRBD2 is a possible D gene (5 bases). V shed 6 bases and J shed 8 bases, with 16 bases lying between them. Germline lookup yields CDR1 SEHNR and CDR2 FQNEAQ (reference sequence). This CDR3 region has 14 residues. The DNA of the CDR3 is TGTGCCAGCAGACCAGACGGGGTTGGAGGGGAGCTGTTTTTT. This codes for CASRPDGVGGELFF.

This clonotype occurred many times. A read error may account for a junction end that differs from germline. The chain links TRBV7-7 to TRBJ2-3; 7 positions agree with TRBD2. The CDR3 extends over 15 amino acids. Germline loops: CDR1 SSHAT, CDR2 FNYEAQ (reference sequence). The CDR3 sequence: CASSLGGRSTDTQYF. In DNA, the CDR3 is TGTGCTAGCAGCTTGGGAGGGCGTAGCACAGATACGCAGTATTTT.

This clonotype was seen repeatedly, ten times or more. The chain carries TRBV7-2 and TRBJ2-1; no reliable D call. The CDR3 has 14 amino acids. The germline V gene has CDR1 SGHTA and CDR2 FQGNSA. V lost 5 bases and J lost 3, with 11 bases in between. CDR3: CASSPPRFYNEQFF. The CDR3 DNA is TGTGCCAGCAGCCCTCCGCGGTTCTACAATGAGCAGTTCTTC.

The sample holds a few counts of this clonotype. This chain links TRBV9 with TRBJ1-5; tentative D call: TRBD1 (5 bases). The ends were cut back, 4 bases at V and 2 bases at J, with 13 bases in the middle. CDR3 size: 15 residues. CDR1 and CDR2 from the germline V gene are SGDLS and YYNGEE. CDR3 sequence: CASSKGTHGNQPQHF. CDR3 sequence (DNA): TGTGCCAGCAGCAAAGGGACCCACGGCAATCAGCCCCAGCATTTT.